This T cell receptor beta chain was sequenced during a study of cytomegalovirus exposure and HLA in healthy donors. Of note for this clone: Its specificity is unknown.

Findings of the study overall: Presence/absence analysis assumed near-uniform sequencing depth across donors. Most TCR beta V segments were productive about 90% or about 30% of the time in an earlier analysis.

Primers included in the PCR were 60 Vbeta and 13 Jbeta primers. Using immunoSEQ multiplex PCR, the repertoire was profiled, and TCRdb retains in-frame clones only, with some absent. The data show roughly 130,000 clones, with around 80% seen just once and less than 6.5% held by the top ten. CDR1 is MNHNS and CDR2 is SASEGT in the germline V gene. This CDR3 spans 20 amino acids. Trimming shortened V by 1 base and J by 6 bases, and 28 bases separated the two germline ends. The chain has TRBV6-1 and TRBJ1-3; no clear D. Sequenced input: PBMCs. This TCR came from a man aged 30-40 years in good health and CMV-seronegative. This chain's CDR3 is CASSEDRGLRLWPVENTIYF. Written as DNA, the CDR3 is TGTGCCAGCAGTGAAGATCGAGGATTAAGACTGTGGCCAGTAGAAAACACCATATATTTT.